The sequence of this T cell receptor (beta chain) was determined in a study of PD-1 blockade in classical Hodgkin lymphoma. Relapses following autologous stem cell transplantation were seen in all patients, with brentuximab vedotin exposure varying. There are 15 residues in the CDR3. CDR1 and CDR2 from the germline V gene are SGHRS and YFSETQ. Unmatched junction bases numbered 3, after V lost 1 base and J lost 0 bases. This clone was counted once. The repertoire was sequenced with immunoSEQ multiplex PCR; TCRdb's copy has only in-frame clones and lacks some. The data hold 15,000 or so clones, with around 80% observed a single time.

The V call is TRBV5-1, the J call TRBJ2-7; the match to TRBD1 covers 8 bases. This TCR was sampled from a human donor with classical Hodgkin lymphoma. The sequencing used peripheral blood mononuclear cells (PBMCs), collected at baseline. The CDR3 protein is CASSLLTGGSYEQYF. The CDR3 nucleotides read TGCGCCAGCAGCTTGCTAACAGGGGGCTCCTACGAGCAGTACTTC.